This T cell receptor beta chain was recorded in a study of blood T cells in healthy people across ages. CDR1 is SGHTA, CDR2 FQGTGA, per germline. CDR3 length equals 12 residues. V was shortened by 1 base and J by 8 bases, with 9 bases between the two germline ends. It was with a sample-barcoded 5' primer and a J-beta primer mix that a second PCR of roughly 7 to 12 cycles was run. MiXCR, run by TCRdb on the 5' RACE reads, gives a single entry per CDR3 protein. Of about 1.1 million distinct CDR3 sequences listed, 30% to 40% are singletons. In its sample, this clonotype was seen a few times. The chain couples TRBV7-3 to TRBJ2-7; D perhaps matches TRBD2 (5 bases). Sequencing used blood. This TCR was recovered from a man in his late teens or twenties in good health. The CDR3 here is CASSLSSGKQYF. The CDR3 nucleotides read TGTGCCAGCAGCTTAAGTTCGGGAAAGCAGTACTTC.